This T cell receptor beta chain was profiled in a study of cytomegalovirus exposure and HLA in healthy donors. The donors, nominally healthy at sampling, likely had unrecorded immune exposures. About this clone: Its cognate antigen is unknown.

The germline V gene has CDR1 SGHDN and CDR2 FVKESK. Trimming removed 1 base at V and 7 bases at J, with 13 bases between. The CDR3 totals 14 residues. Study-level points and caveats: Common viral pathogens (according to a later analysis) appeared linked to several of the most significant clusters. A cluster of highly shared sequence variants was likely a sequencing artifact. More clonal expansion characterized HLA-associated TCR beta chains than equally common others in a later analysis.

The PCR contained 60 Vbeta and 13 Jbeta primers. Profiled with immunoSEQ multiplex PCR; TCRdb holds only in-frame clones, not every one. This table holds 150,000 to 200,000 clones, more than 75% found once. Sequencing was carried out using PBMCs. The sequence came from a woman aged 25-40 years in good health and CMV-seropositive. This chain joins TRBV14 and TRBJ2-5; D unresolved. CDR3 sequence reads: CASSQGGLHGTQYF. The CDR3 DNA reads as TGTGCCAGCAGCCAAGGAGGCCTGCATGGGACCCAGTACTTC. Filled out from reference TRBV14 and TRBJ2-5, the complete variable domain reads EAGVTQFPSHSVIEKGQTVTLRCDPISGHDNLYWYRRVMGKEIKFLLHFVKESKQDESGMPNNRFLAERTGGTYSTLKVQPAELEDSGVYFCASSQGGLHGTQYFGPGTRLLVL.